The rows below give T cell receptor beta chains drawn from one sample of a study of CD8 T cells in ankylosing spondylitis. TCRdb recomputed calls from the 5' RACE reads with MiXCR, one row per CDR3 protein. The sample lists 250,000 to 400,000 distinct CDR3 sequences; approximately 10% were seen once. The material sequenced was blood, either unsorted or a sorted T cell fraction (not recorded which). These receptors originate from a female donor with ankylosing spondylitis or in good health (not recorded which). Both conserved end residues are part of each CDR3. The D gene is left open where the match is weak. Not all rows give a size; the values are once, few, many and, for expanded clones, a class.

D	size	J	V	CDR3	DNA
NA	NA	TRBJ2-7	TRBV30	CAWTQTGWWDEQYF	TGTGCCTGGACCCAGACAGGTTGGTGGGACGAGCAGTACTTC
NA	few	TRBJ2-5	TRBV5-1	CASSPDAGQETQYF	TGCGCCAGCAGCCCGGACGCAGGCCAAGAGACCCAGTACTTC
NA	NA	TRBJ2-1	TRBV7-2	CASSPRLGRGSYNEQFF	TGTGCCAGCAGCCCACGGCTGGGGCGGGGCTCCTACAATGAGCAGTTCTTC
NA	many	TRBJ1-2	TRBV11-2	CASSLRSGQTIYGYTF	TGTGCCAGCAGCTTAAGGTCAGGACAGACGATCTATGGCTACACCTTC
TRBD2	NA	TRBJ2-1	TRBV4-3	CASSQERGGGGPTSYNEQFF	TGCGCCAGCAGCCAAGAGAGGGGGGGCGGGGGGCCTACCTCCTACAATGAGCAGTTCTTC
TRBD2	many	TRBJ2-1	TRBV6-1	CATGLAVSSYNEQFF	TGTGCCACTGGACTAGCGGTGAGCTCCTACAATGAGCAGTTCTTC
NA	few	TRBJ2-7	TRBV30	CAQGTAYEQYF	TGTGCCCAGGGGACGGCCTACGAGCAGTACTTC
NA	many	TRBJ2-7	TRBV28	CASRRPGEADSYEQYF	TGTGCCAGCAGGCGGCCGGGCGAAGCGGATTCCTACGAGCAGTACTTC
NA	few	TRBJ1-5	TRBV7-2	CASSLNSYQPQHF	TGTGCCAGCAGCTTAAACAGCTATCAGCCCCAGCATTTT
NA	few	TRBJ2-5	TRBV27	CASRALANQETQYF	TGTGCCAGCAGAGCCCTAGCGAACCAAGAGACCCAGTACTTC
NA	many	TRBJ2-7	TRBV5-1	CASSLEPGHIYEQYF	TGCGCCAGCAGCTTGGAGCCGGGACATATCTACGAGCAGTACTTC
TRBD2	many	TRBJ2-7	TRBV10-2	CASSETSGTSSYEQYF	TGCGCCAGCAGTGAGACGAGCGGGACGAGCTCCTACGAGCAGTACTTC
TRBD1	few	TRBJ2-7	TRBV20-1	CSAIVDRGYEQYF	TGCAGTGCTATAGTCGACAGGGGATACGAGCAGTACTTC
TRBD2	NA	TRBJ2-3	TRBV6-1	CASSDLLLAGGNLDF	TGTGCCAGCAGTGACCTATTACTAGCGGGAGGGAACCTTGATTTT
TRBD2	NA	TRBJ2-1	TRBV20-1	CSARQALLAASYNEQFF	TGCAGTGCTAGACAAGCCTTACTAGCGGCGTCCTACAATGAGCAGTTCTTC
NA	few	TRBJ1-2	TRBV20-1	CSAGESPQENYGYTF	TGCAGTGCTGGCGAAAGCCCCCAGGAAAACTATGGCTACACCTTC
TRBD2	many	TRBJ2-1	TRBV28	CASTLRTSHDEQFF	TGTGCCAGCACTCTCAGGACTAGTCACGATGAGCAGTTCTTC
NA	many	TRBJ2-5	TRBV20-1	CSARVELASVFWETQYF	TGCAGTGCTAGAGTTGAACTAGCTAGCGTGTTTTGGGAGACCCAGTACTTC
NA	few	TRBJ2-7	TRBV20-1	CSARKPTLQAEQYF	TGCAGTGCCAGAAAGCCTACGCTCCAGGCCGAGCAGTACTTC
NA	many	TRBJ1-1	TRBV20-1	CSAGGGDFSEAFF	TGCAGTGCTGGAGGGGGGGACTTCTCTGAAGCTTTCTTT
NA	few	TRBJ2-1	TRBV29-1	CSVGTPAGRLNEQFF	TGCAGCGTTGGAACACCGGCAGGGAGACTCAATGAGCAGTTCTTC
NA	many	TRBJ2-3	TRBV5-1	CASSQQARLDTQYF	TGCGCCAGCAGCCAACAGGCTAGGTTAGATACGCAGTATTTT
NA	many	TRBJ2-3	TRBV19	CASRDISTDTQYF	TGTGCCAGTAGGGACATTAGCACAGATACGCAGTATTTT
NA	many	TRBJ1-1	TRBV7-2	CASSSRAGWDTEAFF	TGTGCCAGCAGCTCGCGGGCAGGGTGGGACACTGAAGCTTTCTTT
TRBD1	many	TRBJ1-4	TRBV28	CASSPSGQTFNEKLFF	TGTGCCAGCAGCCCTTCGGGACAGACCTTTAATGAAAAACTGTTTTTT
NA	NA	TRBJ2-1	TRBV20-1	CSARGLRALVIRSNEQFF	TGCAGTGCTAGAGGTTTGAGGGCCCTAGTGATCAGGAGTAATGAGCAGTTCTTC
TRBD1	NA	TRBJ1-2	TRBV5-6	CASSLGGTGNYTF	TGTGCCAGCAGCTTGGGAGGGACAGGGAACTACACCTTC
NA	many	TRBJ2-2	TRBV28	CASIGYEYTGELFF	TGTGCCAGCATAGGGTATGAGTACACCGGGGAGCTGTTTTTT
NA	many	TRBJ1-5	TRBV27	CASSLAGREKPQHF	TGTGCCAGCAGTTTAGCAGGGCGCGAGAAGCCCCAGCATTTT